Sequencing of this T cell receptor beta chain was carried out in a study of technical replicates of blood from a handful of donors. Produced via immunoSEQ multiplex PCR; TCRdb's table is partial and in-frame only. The data contain approximately 15,000 clones, 80% of them seen just once; the ten biggest clones take up about 13%. The CDR3 runs to 15 residues. V was clipped by 2 bases and J by 5 bases; unmatched bases: 5. Germline CDR1 reads MDHEN; CDR2 reads SYDVKM. In its sample, this clone was seen a few times. The source material was PBMCs. The rearrangement joins TRBV28 to TRBJ1-5; TRBD1 matches at 8 bases. This sequence originates from a human donor in good health. CDR3 sequence reads: CASSLGQGSYQPQHF. The CDR3 nucleotides read TGTGCCAGCAGTTTAGGACAGGGTTCCTATCAGCCCCAGCATTTT.